The present T cell receptor (beta chain) was sequenced within a study of regulatory T cells in long-lasting Graves disease. Study details: Disease was considered persistent Graves' disease after over 5 years of antithyroid drugs (with positive TSH receptor antibodies).

The ends were cut back, 6 bases at V and 7 bases at J, with 30 bases in the middle. Germline loops: CDR1 ENHRY, CDR2 SYGVKD. This CDR3 is built from 19 residues. In building TCR beta libraries, iRepertoire HTBI primers were used together with Arm-PCR of CDR3 regions. TCRdb re-called the multiplex PCR reads through MiXCR, storing one row per CDR3 protein. The sample includes approximately 350,000 distinct CDR3 sequences, around 23% of them seen just once. Stated time point: persistent/refractory GD, antithyroid drugs over 5 years with positive TRAb. RNA extracted from PBMCs served as the sequencing template.

The sequencing here drew on peripheral blood mononuclear cells (PBMCs), taken when the disease was refractory, from a patient treated with antithyroid drugs. This sequence originates from a woman between 35 and 50 years old with Graves disease. This chain uses TRBV10-3 with TRBJ2-2, with D possibly called TRBD1 or TRBD2 (6 bases each). DNA for the CDR3: TGTGCCATCAGCCCCGGACGGTACCGGGGGCAAGGGGATTTCGGGGAGCTGTTTTTT. This translates into CAISPGRYRGQGDFGELFF.